A single sample is the source of the 19 T cell receptor beta chains below, sequenced in a study of T cells in Graves' hyperthyroidism and ophthalmopathy. Template material for amplifying TCR beta CDR3 regions consisted of RNA transcripts. Using the HTBI primer set, a first-round RT-PCR was run on the TCR CDR3. TCRdb re-called the multiplex PCR reads through MiXCR, storing one row per CDR3 protein. The sample lists hundreds of thousands of distinct CDR3 sequences; around 20% were seen once. The sequencing sample was made of blood. The receptors stem from a man aged 25-40 years with Graves' ophthalmopathy.

J is TRBJ1-6 and V is TRBV28; TRBD1 matches 7 bases. Germline V gene lookup returns CDR1 MDHEN and CDR2 SYDVKM. The CDR3 consists of 15 residues. Losses at the gene ends were 6 bases for V and 5 bases for J; bases not matched to a gene: 7. The CDR3 nucleotides are TGTGCCAGCAGAGTACAGGGGCGAAATAATTCACCCCTCCACTTT. It specifies CASRVQGRNNSPLHF.

The chain uses TRBV4-3 and TRBJ1-6; D possibly corresponds to TRBD1 (5 bases). The CDR3 length is 14 residues. With 2 bases removed from V and 7 bases from J, the gap between germline ends came to 9 bases. CDR1 and CDR2 from the germline V gene are LGHNA and YSLEER. Here the CDR3 reads CASSQSGGNSPLHF. The CDR3 DNA is TGCGCCAGCAGCCAAAGCGGGGGAAATTCACCCCTCCACTTT.

As to this clonotype: Because it lacks the conserved phenylalanine or tryptophan at the end, this CDR3 is likely a read error. The V call is TRBV14, the J call TRBJ2-5; TRBD2 matches 8 bases. The junction had 6 bases not matched to a gene; V was cut back by 4 bases and J by 5 bases. CDR1 and CDR2 from the germline V gene are SGHDN and FVKESK. The CDR3 runs 14 residues. The CDR3 region has the DNA TGTGCCAGCAGCCTTAGCGGGAAGTTGGAGACCCAGTACCTC. Translating it yields CASSLSGKLETQYL.

This clonotype has just a few counts. This rearrangement joins TRBV27 to TRBJ2-5, with D hard to call. V dropped 3 bases and J dropped 5 bases, with 10 bases sitting between them. Germline V gives CDR1 MNHEY, CDR2 SMNVEV (reference sequence). This CDR3 contains 13 residues. CDR3 DNA sequence: TGTGCCAGCAGTTTCGAGAACGAGGAGACCCAGTACTTC. Its translation is CASSFENEETQYF.

This clonotype came up many times. The CDR3 spells CASSTGPLDWDSSYNEQFF. Written as DNA, the CDR3 is TGTGCCAGCAGTACGGGACCGTTGGACTGGGATAGCTCCTACAATGAGCAGTTCTTC. The chain employs TRBV27 and TRBJ2-1; the D call may be TRBD1 or TRBD2 (5 bases each). This CDR3 comprises 19 residues. Germline values: CDR1 MNHEY, CDR2 SMNVEV (reference sequence). Deletions cut 5 bases from V and 0 bases from J, with 23 bases between.

This clonotype was recorded at least ten times. The rearrangement uses TRBV3-1 and TRBJ2-7; TRBD1 agrees at 9 bases. V dropped 3 bases and J dropped 5; count of bases not matched to a gene: 5. In germline, CDR1 is LGHDT, CDR2 YNNKEL (reference sequence). CDR3 length: 14 residues. The CDR3 coding sequence is TGTGCCAGCAGCCATGCGGGACAGGGCCACGAGCAGTACTTC. This encodes CASSHAGQGHEQYF.

The chain recombines TRBV6-2 or TRBV6-3 with TRBJ1-4; weak D call: TRBD1 (5 bases). V lost 4 bases and J lost 1, with 13 bases in between. Germline assignment: CDR1 MNHEY and CDR2 SVGEGT. This CDR3 contains 16 residues. The CDR3 DNA follows: TGTGCCAGCAGTTCGGGACTAGGGAGAACTAATGAAAAACTGTTTTTT. Its protein is CASSSGLGRTNEKLFF.

This clonotype was counted many times. This chain links TRBV20-1 with TRBJ2-1; 7 bases align to TRBD2. The CDR3 is 14 residues long. The J segment lost 0 bases and the V segment lost 3 bases, leaving 2 bases of the junction unmatched. Germline V CDR1 and CDR2: DFQATT, SNEGSKA (reference sequence). CDR3 nucleotides: TGCAGTGCTAGGGGGGGGTACTCCTACAATGAGCAGTTCTTC. Protein product: CSARGGYSYNEQFF.

V usage is TRBV4-1 and J usage is TRBJ1-5; D not certain. There are 15 residues in the CDR3. The germline V gene encodes CDR1 MGHRA and CDR2 YSYEKL. With 2 bases removed from V and 5 bases from J, the gap between germline ends came to 13 bases. The CDR3 DNA reads TGCGCCAGCAGCCAAACTGGTCTTCTGTATCAGCCCCAGCATTTT. This sequence encodes CASSQTGLLYQPQHF.

The CDR3 reads CASSRDWTAGELFF. The CDR3 DNA follows: TGTGCCAGCAGCCGAGACTGGACAGCCGGGGAGCTGTTTTTT. The genes are TRBV14 and TRBJ2-2, with a possible D match to TRBD1 (6 bases). The CDR3 is 14 amino acids. CDR1 is SGHDN, CDR2 FVKESK, per germline. With 4 bases removed from V and 6 bases from J, the gap between germline ends came to 12 bases. Based on the CDR3 plus reference TRBV14 and TRBJ2-2, the full variable domain is EAGVTQFPSHSVIEKGQTVTLRCDPISGHDNLYWYRRVMGKEIKFLLHFVKESKQDESGMPNNRFLAERTGGTYSTLKVQPAELEDSGVYFCASSRDWTAGELFFGEGSRLTVL.

This clonotype appeared a few times. V is TRBV24-1 and J is TRBJ2-1; TRBD2 agrees at 12 bases. Germline CDR1 KGHDR, CDR2 SFDVKD. The V gene end was trimmed by 3 bases and the J gene end by 2 bases; junction bases not matched to a gene: 7. The CDR3 consists of 18 residues. The CDR3 protein is CATSDNPGLAGAYNEQFF. The CDR3 DNA reads as TGTGCCACCAGTGATAACCCGGGACTAGCGGGCGCCTACAATGAGCAGTTCTTC.

V is TRBV27 and J is TRBJ2-1, with a tentative D call TRBD1 (5 bases). The germline V gene has CDR1 MNHEY and CDR2 SMNVEV (reference sequence). V lost 3 bases and J 7 bases, leaving 16 bases between the germline ends. The length of the CDR3 is 15 residues. The CDR3 protein is CASSFVGQEKNEQFF. CDR3 nucleotide sequence: TGTGCCAGCAGTTTTGTGGGGCAGGAAAAGAATGAGCAGTTCTTC.

J is TRBJ2-5 and V is TRBV5-6; TRBD2 aligns across 7 bases. The CDR3 is 17 residues long. The germline V gene has CDR1 SGHDT and CDR2 YYEEEE. J lost 4 bases, V lost 4 bases, and 16 bases had no gene match. In DNA, the CDR3 is TGTGCCAGCAGCCTGTTAGGTCGGCGGGAGATCCGAGAGACCCAGTACTTC. Translating gives CASSLLGRREIRETQYF.

V usage is TRBV5-1 and J usage is TRBJ1-4, with TRBD1 matching over 8 bases. The CDR3 has 15 amino acids. Per germline, CDR1 SGHRS and CDR2 YFSETQ. V lost 4 bases and J lost 8; bases outside the gene matches: 10. The CDR3 reads CASSLDRGPGEKLFF. Here the CDR3 DNA reads TGCGCCAGCAGCCTCGACAGGGGCCCTGGGGAAAAACTGTTTTTT.

This clonotype occurred a few times. The CDR3 DNA reads TGTGCCAGCAGCCACGTGGGTGGCTCCTATAATTCACCCCTCCACTTT. This sequence encodes CASSHVGGSYNSPLHF. This chain links TRBV3-1 with TRBJ1-6; D uncertain. The CDR3 is made up of 16 amino acids. Trimming left V 3 bases short and J 0 bases short, with 9 bases between. CDR1 LGHDT and CDR2 YNNKEL come from the germline V gene (reference sequence).

The gene calls are TRBV20-1 and TRBJ2-1; D ambiguous. The CDR3 runs 13 residues. The V gene's germline CDR1 is DFQATT and CDR2 SNEGSKA (reference sequence). V dropped 1 base and J dropped 7 bases, with 11 bases sitting between them. CDR3 region: CSARVRSGNEQFF. CDR3 DNA sequence: TGCAGTGCTAGAGTAAGATCCGGAAATGAGCAGTTCTTC.

The chain combines TRBV28 with TRBJ2-7; perhaps TRBD2 as D (7 bases). CDR3 length equals 15 residues. The germline V and J ends were trimmed by 5 bases and 3 bases, with 17 bases remaining between them. Germline lookup yields CDR1 MDHEN and CDR2 SYDVKM. This CDR3 reads CASSPSRGGDYEQYF. CDR3 in DNA: TGTGCCAGCAGTCCGAGCAGGGGAGGGGACTACGAGCAGTACTTC.

As concerns this clonotype: A much larger clonotype is one base distant, so this may be a read error. The rearrangement joins TRBV28 to TRBJ2-7; no clear D gene. The CDR3 contains 14 residues. CDR1 is MDHEN, CDR2 SYDVKM, per germline. This chain's CDR3 is CASSLRANSYERYF. CDR3 nucleotide sequence: TGTGCCAGCAGTCTTAGGGCCAACTCCTACGAGCGGTACTTC.

This clonotype was seen only a few times. The chain joins TRBV29-1 to TRBJ1-4; possibly TRBD1 for D (5 bases). The V end was cut by 4 bases, the J end by 1 base, with 16 bases between. Germline V lookup: CDR1 SQVTM, CDR2 ANQGSEA. The CDR3 is made up of 16 amino acids. The CDR3 DNA reads TGCAGCGTTGTGGAGGGGTTACGGAAAACTAATGAAAAACTGTTTTTT. This codes for CSVVEGLRKTNEKLFF.